This T cell receptor beta chain was recorded in a study of blood T cells in healthy people across ages. Study-level points and caveats: Strong correlation existed between TCR beta diversity and naive T cell percentage.

This clonotype was seen a few times. Its antigen is undetermined. V shed 2 bases and J shed 4 bases, with 8 bases lying between them. This CDR3 is 14 amino acids long. The V gene's germline CDR1 is SGHTA and CDR2 FQGNSA. Primed by a sample-barcoded 5' primer and a J-beta primer mix, a second PCR proceeded for about 6 to 11 cycles. Sequencing yielded, for each sample, at least 2.5 million paired-end reads carrying CDR3. TCRdb analysed the 5' RACE reads with MiXCR anew, one entry per CDR3 protein. This sample has 600,000 or so distinct CDR3 sequences, with under 30% found just once. The receptor comes from an elderly woman in good health. Sequencing input: blood. The rearrangement joins TRBV7-2 to TRBJ2-2, with TRBD2 as a possible D gene (5 bases). In nucleotides, the CDR3 is TGTGCCAGCAGCTTATTGAGGGCCACCGGGGAGCTGTTTTTT. It is translated as CASSLLRATGELFF.